The 9 T cell receptor beta chains in this list originate from one sample, sequenced in a study of T cell repertoires in cytomegalovirus infection. No antigen has been assigned to these receptors. TCRdb re-called the reads with MiXCR, one entry per CDR3 protein. Altogether about 700,000 distinct CDR3 sequences are present, 33% being singletons, with the ten largest covering about 20%. The sample here was cultured PBMCs, taken from culture after CMV antigen stimulation. The receptor set was obtained from a human donor in good health (CMV status not recorded). Some clones in this sample may be carry-over from other donors' samples.

The V call is TRBV6-2 or TRBV6-3, the J call TRBJ1-4, with unresolved D. The CDR3 covers 14 residues. Germline assignment: CDR1 MNHEY and CDR2 SVGEGT. V lost 4 bases and J 5 bases, leaving 11 bases between the germline ends. CDR3 protein: CASSSDSGNEKLFF. The CDR3 nucleotides are TGTGCCAGCAGTTCCGATTCGGGCAATGAAAAACTGTTTTTT.

This clonotype was detected a few times. Here the CDR3 reads CASGSSGTDTQYF. The DNA of the CDR3 is TGTGCTAGTGGTTCGTCAGGGACAGATACGCAGTATTTT. The chain couples TRBV12-5 to TRBJ2-3, with D perhaps TRBD1 (5 bases). The CDR3 is made up of 13 amino acids. Germline V gene data show CDR1 as LGHNT and CDR2 as FRNRAP. The V and J ends lost 4 bases and 3 bases respectively, with 8 bases between them. The full variable domain, completed using reference TRBV12-5 and TRBJ2-3, is DARVTQTPRHKVTEMGQEVTMRCQPILGHNTVFWYRQTMMQGLELLAYFRNRAPLDDSGMPKDRFSAEMPDATLATLKIQPSEPRDSAVYFCASGSSGTDTQYFGPGTRLTVL.

This chain uses TRBV19 with TRBJ2-3; 9 nucleotides line up with TRBD2. This CDR3 is built from 17 residues. V was clipped by 1 base and J by 4 bases; unmatched bases: 9. The V gene's germline CDR1 is LNHDA and CDR2 SQIVND (reference sequence). CDR3 coding DNA: TGTGCCAGTAGTATAGTGGTAGCGGGAGCCTCCGCAGATACGCAGTATTTT. Amino acid sequence: CASSIVVAGASADTQYF.

This clonotype was seen repeatedly, ten times or more. The chain carries TRBV7-2 and TRBJ1-6; 7 bases line up with TRBD1. J lost 8 bases, V lost 5 bases, and 9 bases had no gene match. From germline, CDR1 is SGHTA and CDR2 FQGNSA. The CDR3 has 15 residues. The CDR3 sequence: CASSRKTGPDSPLHF. The CDR3 DNA is TGTGCCAGCAGCCGGAAGACAGGGCCCGATTCACCCCTCCACTTT.

This clonotype was counted a few times. The gene calls are TRBV30 and TRBJ1-1, with D maybe TRBD1 (6 bases). V dropped 2 bases and J dropped 4 bases, with 11 bases sitting between them. CDR3 length: 13 residues. Germline values: CDR1 GTSNPN, CDR2 SVGIG (reference sequence). The CDR3 loop reads CAWSPGHPTEAFF. The CDR3 DNA sequence: TGTGCCTGGAGTCCGGGACACCCCACTGAAGCTTTCTTT.

The sample holds a few counts of this clonotype. One junction end does not reproduce the germline sequence, and a read error may be involved. The rearrangement uses TRBV7-2 and TRBJ2-7; 9 positions agree with TRBD2. CDR1 and CDR2 from the germline V gene are SGHTA and FQGNSA. CDR3 length: 15 residues. CDR3 sequence reads: CASSQTGGGAYERYF. The CDR3 nucleotides are TGTGCCAGCAGCCAGACTGGCGGGGGGGCCTACGAGCGGTACTTC. The full variable domain, its missing parts supplied by reference TRBV7-2 and TRBJ2-7, is GAGVSQSPSNKVTEKGKDVELRCDPISGHTALYWYRQSLGQGLEFLIYFQGNSAPDKSGLPSDRFSAERTGGSVSTLTIQRTQQEDSAVYLCASSQTGGGAYERYFGPGTRLTVT.

This clonotype appeared a few times. The genes are TRBV6-5 and TRBJ1-4; D unclear. In germline, CDR1 is MNHEY, CDR2 SVGAGI. This CDR3 has 16 residues. With 0 bases removed from V and 7 bases from J, the gap between germline ends came to 15 bases. In DNA form, the CDR3 reads TGTGCCAGCAGTTACTCCCCAGGACGGCTCGCTGAAAAACTGTTTTTT. Translation: CASSYSPGRLAEKLFF.

This clonotype has a single count. The chain is built from TRBV27 and TRBJ2-1; D tentatively fits TRBD1 or TRBD2 (5 bases each). The CDR3 runs to 13 residues. The germline V gene has CDR1 MNHEY and CDR2 SMNVEV (reference sequence). Trimming took 10 bases from V and 9 from J, leaving 19 bases between them. The CDR3 protein is CATSLGGSGEQFF. The CDR3 DNA reads as TGTGCCACCTCTCTTGGGGGTTCCGGTGAGCAGTTCTTC.

This chain uses TRBV5-4 with TRBJ2-3; D is unresolved. The CDR3 spans 14 residues. CDR1 is SGHNT and CDR2 is YYREEE in the germline V gene (reference sequence). The V and J ends lost 0 bases and 0 bases respectively, with 5 bases between them. As DNA, the CDR3 is TGTGCCAGCAGCTTGGAGATGAGCACAGATACGCAGTATTTT. This gives the protein CASSLEMSTDTQYF. Full variable domain (missing parts from reference TRBV5-4 and TRBJ2-3): ETGVTQSPTHLIKTRGQQVTLRCSSQSGHNTVSWYQQALGQGPQFIFQYYREEENGRGNFPPRFSGLQFPNYSSELNVNALELDDSALYLCASSLEMSTDTQYFGPGTRLTVL.